Shown below are 9 T cell receptor beta chains from a single sample sequenced in a study of cytotoxic CD8 clonotypes in ibrutinib-treated CLL. Only in-frame clones appear in the TCRdb table, and some are missing; sequencing was by immunoSEQ multiplex PCR. The sample contains some 160,000 clones, more than 75% of which appear only once. The input for sequencing was PBMCs, taken after 12 months of ibrutinib treatment. Source of these receptors: a human donor with chronic lymphocytic leukemia.

The V call is TRBV6-4, the J call TRBJ2-7; D may be TRBD2 (6 bases). Germline CDR1 reads MRHNA; CDR2 reads SNTAGT. The ends were cut back, 7 bases at V and 3 bases at J, with 19 bases in the middle. CDR3 size: 15 residues. CDR3 in amino acids: CASTPREILRYEQYF. The CDR3 DNA reads as TGTGCCAGCACCCCGCGGGAAATCCTACGCTACGAGCAGTACTTC.

The count of this clone is one. This rearrangement joins TRBV10-3 to TRBJ1-1, with D perhaps matching TRBD1 (5 bases). This CDR3 has 15 residues. Trimming took 10 bases from V and 0 from J, leaving 18 bases between them. Germline V gene data show CDR1 as ENHRY and CDR2 as SYGVKD. This CDR3 reads CATHRGGTLNTEAFF. In nucleotides, the CDR3 is TGTGCCACCCATCGGGGGGGGACCCTGAACACTGAAGCTTTCTTT.

The genes are TRBV7-9 and TRBJ1-2; the D gene is possibly TRBD1 (5 bases). The CDR3 is 15 residues long. Germline loops: CDR1 SEHNR, CDR2 FQNEAQ (reference sequence). The V end was cut by 2 bases, the J end by 4 bases, with 14 bases between. This CDR3 is CASSLQVRGVYGYTF. The CDR3 nucleotides are TGTGCCAGCAGCTTACAGGTGCGAGGGGTCTATGGCTACACCTTC.

This chain links TRBV7-2 with TRBJ1-5, with D possibly being TRBD1 (5 bases). The CDR3 totals 15 residues. V was shortened by 3 bases and J by 1 base, with 10 bases between the two germline ends. The germline V gene has CDR1 SGHTA and CDR2 FQGNSA. The CDR3: CASSFGGTSNQPQHF. The CDR3, as DNA: TGTGCCAGCAGCTTTGGGGGAACGAGCAATCAGCCCCAGCATTTT.

J is TRBJ1-4 and V is TRBV19; possibly TRBD1 for D (5 bases). Germline values: CDR1 LNHDA, CDR2 SQIVND (reference sequence). Trimming pared 2 bases from V and 5 bases from J, leaving 24 bases between. This CDR3 comprises 19 residues. The CDR3 coding sequence is TGTGCCAGTAGTATAAGGGGACTGACACCGGGACGTCGGAATGAAAAACTGTTTTTT. As protein: CASSIRGLTPGRRNEKLFF.

Note on this clone: At the DNA level, this CDR3 is encoded by other sequences in the same sample as well. This chain joins TRBV5-1 and TRBJ1-1; TRBD1 matches 9 bases. This CDR3 contains 15 residues. Trimming took 3 bases from V and 8 from J; bases not matched to a gene: 11. The V gene's germline CDR1 is SGHRS and CDR2 YFSETQ. This CDR3 is CASSSVTGTGHEAFF. CDR3 sequence (DNA): TGCGCCAGCAGCTCGGTAACCGGGACAGGGCACGAAGCTTTCTTT.

This CDR3 is CASTEGRYYGYTF. CDR3 nucleotide sequence: TGTGCCAGCACCGAGGGCAGGTACTATGGCTACACCTTC. V is TRBV6-5 and J is TRBJ1-2; the D is unclear. CDR3 length equals 13 residues. V shed 7 bases and J shed 3 bases, with 12 bases lying between them. Germline CDR1 and CDR2: MNHEY and SVGAGI.

The chain joins TRBV29-1 to TRBJ2-3, with D possibly being TRBD2 (6 bases). The CDR3 length is 12 residues. Per the germline V gene, CDR1 is SQVTM and CDR2 is ANQGSEA. V was cut by 3 bases and J by 4 bases, with 8 bases left in between. DNA of the CDR3: TGCAGCGTTGAGGAGGGCCCAGATACGCAGTATTTT. It codes for CSVEEGPDTQYF.

The chain combines TRBV4-3 with TRBJ2-1; 8 nucleotides line up with TRBD2. V lost 0 bases to trimming and J lost 4 bases; unmatched junction nucleotides: 5. The CDR3 runs to 16 residues. The germline gives CDR1 LGHNA, CDR2 YSLEER. The CDR3 DNA reads as TGCGCCAGCAGCCAAGAGATCGGCGGGAGGTACAATGAGCAGTTCTTC. Translated, it gives CASSQEIGGRYNEQFF.